This T cell receptor beta chain was recorded in a study of T cell clonality in common variable immunodeficiency. The study, taken as a whole, reports: Shared TCRbeta clones were fewer between CVID subjects than controls.

Ten or more counts support this clone. No antigen is known for it. The read terminates 3 residues ahead of where the CDR3 ends, so the germline J gene completes it. Here immunoSEQ multiplex PCR was the method, and the copy in TCRdb shows in-frame clones only, minus some. The sample shows some 52,000 clones, no singletons; the ten largest hold roughly 3.5%. V was shortened by 5 bases and J by 7 bases, with 20 bases between the two germline ends. CDR3 size: 15 residues. The germline V gene encodes CDR1 MNHEY and CDR2 SVGEGT. The source of this sequence is a person aged 18 to 75 in good health. Sequencing was carried out using peripheral blood mononuclear cells. The chain is built from TRBV6-2 or TRBV6-3 and TRBJ2-5; perhaps D is TRBD1 or TRBD2 (6 bases each). CDR3 DNA (partial): TGTGCCAGCAGTCGGACTCCAGGGGAGGCGGGGACC. Its translation: CASSRTPGEAGT. The whole CDR3 protein is CASSRTPGEAGTQYF.